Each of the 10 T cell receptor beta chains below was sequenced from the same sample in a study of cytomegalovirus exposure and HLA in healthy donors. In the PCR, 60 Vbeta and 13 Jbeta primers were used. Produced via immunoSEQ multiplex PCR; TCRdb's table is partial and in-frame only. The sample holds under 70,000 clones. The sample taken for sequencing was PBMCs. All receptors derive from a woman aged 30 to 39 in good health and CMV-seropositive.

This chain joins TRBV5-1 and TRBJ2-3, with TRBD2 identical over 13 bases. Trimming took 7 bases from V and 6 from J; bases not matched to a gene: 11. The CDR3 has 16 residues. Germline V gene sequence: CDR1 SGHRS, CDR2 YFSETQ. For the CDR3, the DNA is TGCGCCAGCCCCTTAGGACTAGCGGGAGTTGGGGATACGCAGTATTTT. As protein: CASPLGLAGVGDTQYF.

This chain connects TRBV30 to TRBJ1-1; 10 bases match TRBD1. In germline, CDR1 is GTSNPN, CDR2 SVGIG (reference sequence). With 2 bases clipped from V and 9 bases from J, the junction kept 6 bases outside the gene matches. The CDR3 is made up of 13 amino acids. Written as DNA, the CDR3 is TGTGCCTGGAGTCCGGGACAGGGGTATCAAGCTTTCTTT. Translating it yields CAWSPGQGYQAFF.

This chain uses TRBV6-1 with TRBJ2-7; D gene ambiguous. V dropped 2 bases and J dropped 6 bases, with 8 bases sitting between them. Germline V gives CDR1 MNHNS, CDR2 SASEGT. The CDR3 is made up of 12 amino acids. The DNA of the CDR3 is TGTGCCAGCAGTGAAATCGCGGCCGAGCAGTACTTC. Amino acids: CASSEIAAEQYF.

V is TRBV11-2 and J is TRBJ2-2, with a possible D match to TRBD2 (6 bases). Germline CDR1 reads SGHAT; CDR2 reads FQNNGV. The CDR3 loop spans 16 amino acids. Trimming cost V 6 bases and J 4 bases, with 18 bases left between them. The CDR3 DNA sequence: TGTGCCAGCAGACGATTGCAGGAGGGGAGCACCGGGGAGCTGTTTTTT. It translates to CASRRLQEGSTGELFF.

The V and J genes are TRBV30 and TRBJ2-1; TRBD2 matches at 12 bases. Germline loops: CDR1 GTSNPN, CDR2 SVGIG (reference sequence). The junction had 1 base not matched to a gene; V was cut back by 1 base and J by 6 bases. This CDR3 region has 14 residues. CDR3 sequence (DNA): TGTGCCTGGAGTGGACTAGCGGGGGCCAATGAGCAGTTCTTC. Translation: CAWSGLAGANEQFF.

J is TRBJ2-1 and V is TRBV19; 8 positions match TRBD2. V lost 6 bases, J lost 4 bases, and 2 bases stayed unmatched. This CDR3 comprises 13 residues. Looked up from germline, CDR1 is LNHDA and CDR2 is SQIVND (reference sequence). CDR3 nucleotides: TGTGCCAGTAGACTAGCGGCATACAATGAGCAGTTCTTC. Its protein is CASRLAAYNEQFF. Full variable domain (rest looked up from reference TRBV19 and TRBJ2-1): DGGITQSPKYLFRKEGQNVTLSCEQNLNHDAMYWYRQDPGQGLRLIYYSQIVNDFQKGDIAEGYSVSREKKESFPLTVTSAQKNPTAFYLCASRLAAYNEQFFGPGTRLTVL.

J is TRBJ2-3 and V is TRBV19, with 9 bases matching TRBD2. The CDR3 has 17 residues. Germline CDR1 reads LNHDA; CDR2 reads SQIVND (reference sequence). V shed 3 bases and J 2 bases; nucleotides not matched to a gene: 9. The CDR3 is CASSIAKAGGPTDTQYF. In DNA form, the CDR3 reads TGTGCCAGTAGTATTGCTAAGGCGGGAGGGCCCACAGATACGCAGTATTTT.

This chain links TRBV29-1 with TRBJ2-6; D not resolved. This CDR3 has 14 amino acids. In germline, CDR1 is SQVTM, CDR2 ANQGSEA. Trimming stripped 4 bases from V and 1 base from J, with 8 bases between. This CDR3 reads CSVANKSGANVLTF. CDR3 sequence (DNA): TGCAGCGTTGCCAACAAGTCTGGGGCCAACGTCCTGACTTTC.

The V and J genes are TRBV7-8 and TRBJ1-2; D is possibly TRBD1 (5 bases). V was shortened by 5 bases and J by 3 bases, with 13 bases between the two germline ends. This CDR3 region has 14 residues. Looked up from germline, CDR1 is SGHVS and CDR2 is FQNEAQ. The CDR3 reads CASSARDLYYGYTF. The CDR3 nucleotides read TGTGCCAGCAGCGCCCGGGACTTGTACTATGGCTACACCTTC.

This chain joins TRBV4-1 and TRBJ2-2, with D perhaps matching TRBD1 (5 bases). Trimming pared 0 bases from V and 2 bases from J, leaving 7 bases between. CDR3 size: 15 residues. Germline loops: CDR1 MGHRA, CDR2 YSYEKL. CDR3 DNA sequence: TGCGCCAGCAGCCAAGACAGGACAAACACCGGGGAGCTGTTTTTT. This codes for CASSQDRTNTGELFF.